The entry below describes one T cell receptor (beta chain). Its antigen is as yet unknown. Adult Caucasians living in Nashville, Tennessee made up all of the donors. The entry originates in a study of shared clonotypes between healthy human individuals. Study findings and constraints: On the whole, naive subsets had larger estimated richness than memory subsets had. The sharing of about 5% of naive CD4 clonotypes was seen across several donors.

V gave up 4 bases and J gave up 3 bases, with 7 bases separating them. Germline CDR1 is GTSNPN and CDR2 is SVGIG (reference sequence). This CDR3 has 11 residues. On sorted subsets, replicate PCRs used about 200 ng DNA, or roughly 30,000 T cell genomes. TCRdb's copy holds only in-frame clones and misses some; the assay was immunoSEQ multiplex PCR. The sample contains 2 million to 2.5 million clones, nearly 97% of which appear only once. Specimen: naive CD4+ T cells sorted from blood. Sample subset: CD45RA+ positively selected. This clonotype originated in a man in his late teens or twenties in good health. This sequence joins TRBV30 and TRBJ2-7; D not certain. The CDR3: CAWTLDYEQYF. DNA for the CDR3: TGTGCCTGGACCCTCGACTACGAGCAGTACTTC.